This T cell receptor (beta chain) was obtained from a study of blood T cell repertoires in COVID-19. On the study more broadly: Nucleic acid was either cDNA or gDNA, and it came from T cells, B-cell-depleted T cells, or PBMCs.

Clones were read by immunoSEQ multiplex PCR, and TCRdb kept only the in-frame ones, dropping some. The table lists 140,000 to 150,000 clones, roughly 86% of them singletons. The material sequenced was peripheral blood. This clonotype was obtained from a human donor with acute or convalescent COVID-19. The donor label of this sample is uncertain.

In DNA form, the CDR3 reads TGTGCCAGCTCACCTCGGGGTGGGGAGGGTTCACCCCTCCACTTT. Protein product: CASSPRGGEGSPLHF. This chain connects TRBV18 to TRBJ1-6; D remains ambiguous. The CDR3 spans 15 residues. V was trimmed by 3 bases and J by 9 bases, leaving 15 bases between them. Germline CDR1 KGHSH, CDR2 LQKENI.